This T cell receptor beta chain was captured in a study of human T cells and chemical hapten exposure. Turning to the study itself: Patch testing placed 0.01% DPC on the upper back, with readings at 6 days.

This clonotype appeared many times. Noted time point: patch test 3, about 24 weeks after DPC sensitization. Sample treatment: therapeutic diphenylcyclopropenone sensitization with weekly scalp DPC. Venepuncture was done earlier than the placement of each patch test. TCRdb analysed the RACE reads with MiXCR anew, one entry per CDR3 protein. The sample lists roughly 90,000 distinct CDR3 sequences, about a tenth occurring once. Unmatched junction bases numbered 5, after V lost 4 bases and J lost 2 bases. CDR1 and CDR2 (germline): SGHRS, YFSETQ. The CDR3 runs to 15 residues. The chain combines TRBV5-1 with TRBJ2-3, with 9 bases fitting TRBD1. The source material was whole blood, sampled in connection with sensitization to the hapten diphenylcyclopropenone (DPC). This TCR was recovered from a woman aged 30 to 39 with alopecia areata. Some clones in this sample may be carry-over from other donors' samples. For the CDR3, the DNA is TGCGCCAGCAGCGCGGGACAGGGTCCCACAGATACGCAGTATTTT. It specifies CASSAGQGPTDTQYF.